This passage covers 10 T cell receptor beta chains from one sample sequenced in a study of shared clonotypes between healthy human individuals. Produced via immunoSEQ multiplex PCR; TCRdb's table is partial and in-frame only. The sample has approximately 2.5 million clones, roughly nine tenths seen once. The sequencing input was naive CD4+ T cells sorted from blood. Subset reported: CD45RA+ positively selected. These receptors came from a man younger than 30 in good health.

V usage is TRBV30 and J usage is TRBJ2-1; no reliable D call. Trimming stripped 7 bases from V and 0 bases from J, with 16 bases between. This CDR3 is built from 15 residues. Germline-derived CDR1 and CDR2 are GTSNPN and SVGIG (reference sequence). In DNA, the CDR3 is TGTGCCTCCTCTATTGGGGTTATCTCCTACAATGAGCAGTTCTTC. Protein sequence: CASSIGVISYNEQFF.

This clone has just one count. This chain joins TRBV7-9 and TRBJ1-2, with TRBD1 matching over 7 bases. V was clipped by 5 bases and J by 7 bases; unmatched bases: 10. Germline CDR1 is SEHNR and CDR2 is FQNEAQ (reference sequence). The CDR3 is made up of 14 amino acids. CDR3 sequence reads: CASSGRRGPLGYTF. DNA for the CDR3: TGTGCCAGCAGCGGACGAAGGGGGCCTCTTGGCTACACCTTC.

This chain connects TRBV7-6 to TRBJ1-4; TRBD1 is a possible D gene (6 bases). Trimming cost V 5 bases and J 3 bases, with 13 bases left between them. This CDR3 spans 15 amino acids. The germline CDR1 and CDR2 sequences are SGHVS and FNYEAQ. CDR3 amino acids: CASSRTGTPNEKLFF. The CDR3 nucleotides are TGTGCCAGCAGCCGAACAGGGACCCCTAATGAAAAACTGTTTTTT.

The chain uses TRBV27 and TRBJ1-1; 8 bases agree with TRBD1. CDR1 is MNHEY, CDR2 SMNVEV, per germline (reference sequence). This CDR3 has 16 residues. V lost 10 bases and J lost 1; bases outside the gene matches: 14. The CDR3 DNA reads TGTGCCACCCGCCCTGGACAGGGAGTGCCGAACACTGAAGCTTTCTTT. Protein sequence: CATRPGQGVPNTEAFF.

The rearrangement uses TRBV19 and TRBJ1-3; no clear D gene. Germline V CDR1 and CDR2: LNHDA, SQIVND (reference sequence). V was trimmed by 9 bases and J by 0 bases, leaving 9 bases between them. There are 13 residues in the CDR3. The CDR3, as DNA: TGTGCCAGCCGTATAACCTCTGGAAACACCATATATTTT. Protein sequence: CASRITSGNTIYF.

The CDR3 DNA reads TGTGCCAGCAGTTACTTTCTAGCGGGAAGTCGGGAGCTGTTTTTT. Its translation: CASSYFLAGSRELFF. This rearrangement joins TRBV6-5 to TRBJ2-2, with 9 bases identical to TRBD2. The CDR3 length is 15 residues. V dropped 1 base and J dropped 9; count of bases not matched to a gene: 6. Per germline, CDR1 MNHEY and CDR2 SVGAGI.

The chain links TRBV7-9 to TRBJ2-3; no clear D gene. Deletions cut 0 bases from V and 4 bases from J, with 11 bases between. Germline values: CDR1 SEHNR, CDR2 FQNEAQ (reference sequence). This CDR3 region has 15 residues. This CDR3 is CASSLAGRFPDTQYF. CDR3 DNA sequence: TGTGCCAGCAGCTTAGCGGGCAGGTTTCCAGATACGCAGTATTTT.

The rearrangement joins TRBV2 to TRBJ1-1; the match to TRBD1 covers 7 bases. Trimming removed 5 bases from V and 2 bases from J; junction bases left unmatched: 5. Per germline, CDR1 SNHLY and CDR2 FYNNEI. The CDR3 has 14 amino acids. The CDR3 loop is CASSSQGGNTEAFF. The CDR3 coding sequence is TGTGCCAGCAGTTCTCAGGGGGGTAACACTGAAGCTTTCTTT. Full variable domain (rest looked up from reference TRBV2 and TRBJ1-1): EPEVTQTPSHQVTQMGQEVILRCVPISNHLYFYWYRQILGQKVEFLVSFYNNEISEKSEIFDDQFSVERPDGSNFTLKIRSTKLEDSAMYFCASSSQGGNTEAFFGQGTRLTVV.

This sequence joins TRBV5-1 and TRBJ1-2; TRBD1 matches 7 bases. Germline values: CDR1 SGHRS, CDR2 YFSETQ. With V trimmed by 2 bases and J by 7 bases, 5 bases remained unmatched. The CDR3 length is 13 residues. DNA for the CDR3: TGCGCCAGCAGCTTTGACAGGGATAGTGGCTACACCTTC. Protein sequence: CASSFDRDSGYTF.

The CDR3 bases are TGTGCCAGCAGCTTGGGGGGGCTCTTTCACACTGAAGCTTTCTTT. Translating gives CASSLGGLFHTEAFF. The chain links TRBV5-4 to TRBJ1-1; D possibly corresponds to TRBD1 (6 bases). The V end lost 0 bases, the J end lost 3 bases, and 12 bases lay between the germline ends. CDR1 and CDR2 from the germline V gene are SGHNT and YYREEE (reference sequence). This CDR3 region has 15 residues.